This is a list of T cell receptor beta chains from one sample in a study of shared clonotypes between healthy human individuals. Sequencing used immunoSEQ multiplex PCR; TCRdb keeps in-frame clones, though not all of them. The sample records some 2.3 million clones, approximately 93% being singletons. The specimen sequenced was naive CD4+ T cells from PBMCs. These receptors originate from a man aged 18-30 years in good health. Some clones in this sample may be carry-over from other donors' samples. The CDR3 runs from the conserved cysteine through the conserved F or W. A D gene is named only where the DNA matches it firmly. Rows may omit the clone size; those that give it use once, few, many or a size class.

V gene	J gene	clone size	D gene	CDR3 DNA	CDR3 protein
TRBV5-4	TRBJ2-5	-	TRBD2	TGTGCCAGCAGCTTGGCTAGCGGGATTCAAGAGACCCAGTACTTC	CASSLASGIQETQYF
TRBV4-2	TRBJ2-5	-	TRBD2	TGTGCCAGCAGCCAACAACTAGCGGGGGGGAACCTCCAAGAGACCCAGTACTTC	CASSQQLAGGNLQETQYF
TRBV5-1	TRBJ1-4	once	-	TGCGCCAGCAGCTTGGCAGGGGCCAACGAAAAACTGTTTTTT	CASSLAGANEKLFF
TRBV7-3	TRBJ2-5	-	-	TGTGCCAGCAGCTTACTTGGGGGGCAAGAGACCCAGTACTTC	CASSLLGGQETQYF
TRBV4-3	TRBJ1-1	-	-	TGCGCCAGCAGCCAACACAGCACAGGGACTGAAGCTTTCTTT	CASSQHSTGTEAFF
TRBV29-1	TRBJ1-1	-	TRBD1	TGCAGCGTGCACAGGGGACGAACTGAAGCTTTCTTT	CSVHRGRTEAFF
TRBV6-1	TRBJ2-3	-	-	TGTGCCAGCATTCGAGGGGCAGGGGTTGATACGCAGTATTTT	CASIRGAGVDTQYF
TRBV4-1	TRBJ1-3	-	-	TGCGCCAGCAGCCAAGACTCGACGAGGGGAAACACCATATATTTT	CASSQDSTRGNTIYF
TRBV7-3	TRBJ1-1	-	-	TGTGCCAGCAGCTTGATGCCCGGGGACACTGAAGCTTTCTTT	CASSLMPGDTEAFF
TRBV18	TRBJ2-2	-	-	TGTGCCAGCTCACCGTGGTCCCTCGCGAACACCGGGGAGCTGTTTTTT	CASSPWSLANTGELFF
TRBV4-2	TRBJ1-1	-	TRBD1	TGTGCCAGCAGCCAGAGACAGGGTCAGGCTTTCTTT	CASSQRQGQAFF
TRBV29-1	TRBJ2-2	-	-	TGCAGCGTTAGTAACACCGGGGAGCTGTTTTTT	CSVSNTGELFF
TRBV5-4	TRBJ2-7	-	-	TGTGCCAGCAGCTCTCCGGGGCCCGGGCTCCGTGAGCAGTACTTC	CASSSPGPGLREQYF
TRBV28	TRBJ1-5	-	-	TGTGCCAGCACCCGGAGGGGGATGGGCAATCAGCCCCAGCATTTT	CASTRRGMGNQPQHF
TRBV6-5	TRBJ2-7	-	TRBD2	TGTGCCAGCAGTTACTTGCTAGCGGGAGTCAACGAGCAGTACTTC	CASSYLLAGVNEQYF
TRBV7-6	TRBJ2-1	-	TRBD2	TGTGCCAGCAGCTTAGGGCAAGCGGGGAAATACAATGAGCAGTTCTTC	CASSLGQAGKYNEQFF
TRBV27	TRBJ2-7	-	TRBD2	TGTGCCAGCAGTTTATTGTTTAGCGGGAGGGCAACGAGCTCCTACGAGCAGTACTTC	CASSLLFSGRATSSYEQYF
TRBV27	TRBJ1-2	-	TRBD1	TGTGCCAGCAGTTTAAAGGGGGCCTGGTATGGCTACACCTTC	CASSLKGAWYGYTF
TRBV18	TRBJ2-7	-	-	TGTGCCAGCTCACGAGCTGGCTACGAGCAGTACTTC	CASSRAGYEQYF
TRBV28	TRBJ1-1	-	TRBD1	TGTGCCAGCAGTTTATGGCAAGGGGGCGGGTGGGACACTGAAGCTTTCTTT	CASSLWQGGGWDTEAFF
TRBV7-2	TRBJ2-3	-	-	TGTGCCAGCAGCTTAGCACAGGGAATAGATACGCAGTATTTT	CASSLAQGIDTQYF
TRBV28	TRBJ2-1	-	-	TGTGCCAGCAGTCCCGGGGAGTCCCAAAGGCAGCAGTTCTTC	CASSPGESQRQQFF
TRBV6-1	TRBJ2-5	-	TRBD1	TGTGCCAGCATTTCTGGACAGGGCCGGGAGACCCAGTACTTC	CASISGQGRETQYF
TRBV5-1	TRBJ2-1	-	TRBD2	TGCGCCAGCAGCTTGGGGACTAGCGGGAGGGGAGATGAGCAGTTCTTC	CASSLGTSGRGDEQFF
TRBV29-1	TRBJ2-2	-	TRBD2	TGCAGCGCTGGACTAGCGGCAAACACCGGGGAGCTGTTTTTT	CSAGLAANTGELFF
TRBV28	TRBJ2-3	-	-	TGTGCCAGCGAGCGGAGGCCAGATACGCAGTATTTT	CASERRPDTQYF
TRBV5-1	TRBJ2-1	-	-	TGCGCCAGCAGCTTGGTACTACCCCCCTACAATGAGCAGTTCTTC	CASSLVLPPYNEQFF
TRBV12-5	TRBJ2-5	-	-	TGTGCTAGTGGTTCGCGAACAGGTGGACAAGAGACCCAGTACTTC	CASGSRTGGQETQYF
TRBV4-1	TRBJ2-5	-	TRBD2	TGCGCCAGCAGCCAAGATGGGCGGGGGCTAGCGGGAGGGCCGGTGGAGACCCAGTACTTC	CASSQDGRGLAGGPVETQYF
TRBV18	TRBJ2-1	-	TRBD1	TGTGCCAGCTCACCCCAAGGACAGGGCTACAATGAGCAGTTCTTC	CASSPQGQGYNEQFF
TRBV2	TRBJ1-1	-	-	TGTGCCAGCAGCGCGAAAGCAGGTATGAACACTGAAGCTTTCTTT	CASSAKAGMNTEAFF
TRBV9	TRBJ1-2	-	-	TGTGCCAGCAGCGTAGCCGCGGGATCTGGCTACACCTTC	CASSVAAGSGYTF
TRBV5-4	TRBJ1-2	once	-	TGTGCCAGCAGCGGACCCAGGGACTATGGCTACACCTTC	CASSGPRDYGYTF
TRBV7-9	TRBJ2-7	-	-	TGTGCCAGCAGCTTAGACAGGGCCCTGTCAGGGGAGCAGTACTTC	CASSLDRALSGEQYF
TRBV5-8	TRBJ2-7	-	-	TGTGCCAGCAGCTTGGGCTTCATGGTGGCCGTCTCCTACGAGCAGTACTTC	CASSLGFMVAVSYEQYF
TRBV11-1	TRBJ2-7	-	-	TGTGCCAGCACCAAAACCCCGGGACACGAATCCTACGAGCAGTACTTC	CASTKTPGHESYEQYF
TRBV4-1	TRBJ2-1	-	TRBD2	TGCGCCAGCAGCCAAGGACTAGCGGGAGTTTCTCACAATGAGCAGTTCTTC	CASSQGLAGVSHNEQFF
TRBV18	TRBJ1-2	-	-	TGTGCCAGCTCGCCGAACTATGGCTACACCTTC	CASSPNYGYTF
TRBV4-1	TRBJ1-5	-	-	TGCGCCAGCAGCCAAGGGGGGGATCAGCCCCAGCATTTT	CASSQGGDQPQHF
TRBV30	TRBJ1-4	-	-	TGTGCCTGGAGACGACGGGAAAATGAAAAACTGTTTTTT	CAWRRRENEKLFF
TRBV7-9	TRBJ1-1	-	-	TGTGCCAGCCATCTCTGGGGGAGTGAAGCTTTCTTT	CASHLWGSEAFF
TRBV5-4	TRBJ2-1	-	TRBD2	TGTGCCAGCAGCTTCCTAGCGGGCAATGAGCAGTTCTTC	CASSFLAGNEQFF
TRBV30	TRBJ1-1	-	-	TGTGCCTGGAGGGCCGGCGGTAACGAAGCTTTCTTT	CAWRAGGNEAFF
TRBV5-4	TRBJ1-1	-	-	TGTGCCAGCAGCTTGCTAAAGAAGGAGAACACTGAAGCTTTCTTT	CASSLLKKENTEAFF
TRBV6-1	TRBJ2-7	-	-	TGTGCCAGCACGGGACAAGCCTACGAGCAGTACTTC	CASTGQAYEQYF
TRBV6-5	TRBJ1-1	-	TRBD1	TGTGCCAGCAGATGGGACAGTAACACTGAAGCTTTCTTT	CASRWDSNTEAFF
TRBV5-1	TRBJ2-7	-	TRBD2	TGCGCCAGCAGCTGGGGTGGGACTAGCGGGAGTTACGAGCAGTACTTC	CASSWGGTSGSYEQYF
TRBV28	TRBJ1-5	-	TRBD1	TGTGCCAGCAGCCCAGGGGACAGGGGGCTAAATCAGCCCCAGCATTTT	CASSPGDRGLNQPQHF
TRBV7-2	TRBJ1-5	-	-	TGTGCCAGCAGCTTAGCGTCTCGGGGACTCAATCAGCCCCAGCATTTT	CASSLASRGLNQPQHF
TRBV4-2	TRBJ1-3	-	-	TGTGCCAGCAGCCAAGTATCGGTGTATAGGGCAGGGACGAGCTCTGGAAACACCATATATTTT	CASSQVSVYRAGTSSGNTIYF
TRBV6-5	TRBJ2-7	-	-	TGTGCCAGCAGAACCCCCACTGGGCCCTCCTACGAGCAGTACTTC	CASRTPTGPSYEQYF
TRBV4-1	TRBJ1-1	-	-	TGCGCCAGCAGCCAAGGACCGGGGCTAAACACTGAAGCTTTCTTT	CASSQGPGLNTEAFF